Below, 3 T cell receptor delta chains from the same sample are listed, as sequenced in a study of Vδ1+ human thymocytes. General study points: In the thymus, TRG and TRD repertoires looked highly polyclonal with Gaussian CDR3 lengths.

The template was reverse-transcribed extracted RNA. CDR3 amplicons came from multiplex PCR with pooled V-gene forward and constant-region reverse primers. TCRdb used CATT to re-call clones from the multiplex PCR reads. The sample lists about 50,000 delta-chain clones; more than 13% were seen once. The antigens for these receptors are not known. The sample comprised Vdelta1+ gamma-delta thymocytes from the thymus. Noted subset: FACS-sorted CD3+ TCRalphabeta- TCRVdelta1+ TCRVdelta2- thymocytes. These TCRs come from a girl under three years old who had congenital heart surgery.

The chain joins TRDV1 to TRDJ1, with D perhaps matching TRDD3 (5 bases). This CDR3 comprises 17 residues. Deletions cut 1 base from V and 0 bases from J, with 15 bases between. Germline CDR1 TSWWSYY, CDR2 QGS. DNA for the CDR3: TGTGCTCTTGGGGAACATGGCGGGGGGCCGTACACCGATAAACTCATCTTT. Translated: CALGEHGGGPYTDKLIF.

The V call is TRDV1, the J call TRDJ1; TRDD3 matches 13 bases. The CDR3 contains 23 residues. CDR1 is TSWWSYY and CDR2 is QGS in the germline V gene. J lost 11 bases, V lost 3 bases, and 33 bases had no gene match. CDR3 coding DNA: TGTGCTCTTGGGGACGCTTTCCTACAAGTCCGTACTGGGGGATACGCGACCTCGGGAAGGCTCATCTTT. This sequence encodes CALGDAFLQVRTGGYATSGRLIF.

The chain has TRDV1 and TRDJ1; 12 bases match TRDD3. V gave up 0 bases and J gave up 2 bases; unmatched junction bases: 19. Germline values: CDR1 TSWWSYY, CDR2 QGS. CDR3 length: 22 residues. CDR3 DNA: TGTGCTCTTGGGGAACTTCGACTACCCTTTACTGGGGGATACCTCGCTACCGATAAACTCATCTTT. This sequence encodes CALGELRLPFTGGYLATDKLIF.